Reported below is one T cell receptor beta chain. Extracted RNA was reverse transcribed into cDNA, the sequencing template. Clones were read by immunoSEQ multiplex PCR, and TCRdb kept only the in-frame ones, dropping some. The table records over 200,000 clones, 57% of them present only once. These data originate in a study of CD8+ T cells in alopecia areata. Study in general: Treatment with tofacitinib (6 to 18 months) was followed by 6 months off drug.

The CDR3 is 15 amino acids. Trimming took 3 bases from V and 7 from J; bases not matched to a gene: 6. Germline CDR1 and CDR2: MNHEY and SVGAGI. The V call is TRBV6-5, the J call TRBJ1-6; TRBD1 agrees at 7 bases. Source: CD4+ T cells sorted from blood, taken at week 0. The sequence came from a human donor with alopecia areata. The CDR3 DNA is TGTGCCAGCAGTTATCGTGGACAGGAAAATTCACCCCTCCACTTT. This codes for CASSYRGQENSPLHF.